What follows are 7 T cell receptor beta chains derived from one specimen sequenced in a study of cytomegalovirus exposure and HLA in healthy donors (TCRdb year 2017). The library was obtained by the immunoSEQ multiplex PCR assay. For the multiplex PCR, a mixture combining 60 forward primers for TCR Vbeta segments and 13 reverse primers for TCR Jbeta segments was used. The clones in this table, taken by TCRdb from immuneACCESS, are in-frame only. Not every clone is retained; where verified, under half of the shortfall comes from an unresolved V gene, and the cause of the rest is unknown. The sample table lists some 130,000 clones, 82% of them with a count of one. 8.1% of the sample lies in the top ten. The sample comprised PBMCs. The receptors originated from a woman in her forties or fifties in good health and CMV-seropositive.

The rearrangement joins TRBV4-3 to TRBJ1-1; a possible D gene is TRBD1 (6 bases). The CDR3 has 18 amino acids. V gave up 6 bases and J gave up 1 base, with 24 bases separating them. In germline, CDR1 is LGHNA, CDR2 YSLEER. The CDR3 DNA reads as TGCGCCAGCAGTACAAGGGGTTGGTATACAGGGCGGAACACTGAAGCTTTCTTT. Translated: CASSTRGWYTGRNTEAFF.

V usage is TRBV5-1 and J usage is TRBJ2-1, with 12 positions matching TRBD1. CDR1 is SGHRS, CDR2 YFSETQ, per germline. CDR3 length: 16 residues. The V gene end was trimmed by 0 bases and the J gene end by 9 bases; junction bases not matched to a gene: 7. The CDR3 sequence: CASSLVAGTGGTEQFF. In DNA form, the CDR3 reads TGCGCCAGCAGCTTGGTCGCCGGGACAGGGGGCACTGAGCAGTTCTTC.

This chain joins TRBV2 and TRBJ2-1, with D possibly TRBD2 on 5 matching bases. V was trimmed by 4 bases and J by 3 bases, leaving 7 bases between them. CDR3 length equals 13 residues. CDR1 SNHLY and CDR2 FYNNEI come from the germline V gene. The CDR3 spells CASSAGVYNEQFF. CDR3 nucleotide sequence: TGTGCCAGCAGTGCCGGGGTCTACAATGAGCAGTTCTTC.

The V gene is TRBV5-1, the J gene TRBJ2-5; weak D call: TRBD1 (8 bases). CDR3 length: 15 residues. The V end was cut by 4 bases, the J end by 9 bases, with 22 bases between. The germline V gene encodes CDR1 SGHRS and CDR2 YFSETQ. CDR3 protein: CASSPQGGTSGAQYF. In DNA form, the CDR3 reads TGCGCCAGCAGCCCACAGGGGGGGACTTCAGGGGCCCAGTACTTC.

The V and J genes are TRBV4-1 and TRBJ1-2, with TRBD1 as a possible D gene (5 bases). V was shortened by 1 base and J by 0 bases, with 12 bases between the two germline ends. The CDR3 consists of 16 residues. The germline V gene encodes CDR1 MGHRA and CDR2 YSYEKL. The CDR3 here is CASSQVIGHSNYGYTF. The CDR3 coding sequence is TGCGCCAGCAGCCAAGTCATTGGACACTCTAACTATGGCTACACCTTC.

The chain links TRBV15 to TRBJ2-3; the match to TRBD2 covers 10 bases. After removal of 3 bases from V and 2 bases from J, the junction contained 5 bases not matched to a gene. From germline, CDR1 is LNHNV and CDR2 YYDKDF (reference sequence). This CDR3 spans 16 amino acids. The CDR3 spells CATSSPSGRFTDTQYF. The CDR3 nucleotides read TGTGCCACCAGCAGCCCTAGCGGGAGATTCACAGATACGCAGTATTTT. Looking up the rest from reference TRBV15 and TRBJ2-3 gives the full variable domain: DAMVIQNPRYQVTQFGKPVTLSCSQTLNHNVMYWYQQKSSQAPKLLFHYYDKDFNNEADTPDNFQSRRPNTSFCFLDIRSPGLGDTAMYLCATSSPSGRFTDTQYFGPGTRLTVL.

The chain employs TRBV7-8 and TRBJ1-1; 9 bases fit TRBD1. CDR1 SGHVS and CDR2 FQNEAQ come from the germline V gene. J lost 3 bases, V lost 3 bases, and 5 bases had no gene match. The CDR3 runs to 15 residues. CDR3 nucleotide sequence: TGTGCCAGCAGCTTGACAGGGGGGAGCCACACTGAAGCTTTCTTT. Translation: CASSLTGGSHTEAFF.